Shown below are 18 T cell receptor beta chains from a single sample sequenced in a study of T-cell reconstitution after alpha-beta-depleted transplantation in children. It was with unique molecular identifiers that the TCRbeta library was prepared. MiXCR was run by TCRdb on the PCR reads, yielding one entry per CDR3 protein. The data contain a few hundred thousand distinct CDR3 sequences, about a fifth of them singletons. Sequenced here: PBMCs from the stem cell graft donor, sampled from the stem cell graft. Source of these receptors: a human donor who donated a stem cell graft to a child with acute myeloid leukemia.

This clonotype has a count of ten or more. The J gene is TRBJ2-1, the V gene TRBV5-6; D is unresolved. Trimming removed 0 bases at V and 1 base at J, with 8 bases between. The V gene's germline CDR1 is SGHDT and CDR2 YYEEEE. The CDR3 is made up of 15 amino acids. The CDR3 reads CASSLELSSYNEQFF. The CDR3 DNA is TGTGCCAGCAGCTTGGAGTTGTCTTCCTACAATGAGCAGTTCTTC.

The sample holds a few counts of this clonotype. The V gene is TRBV25-1, the J gene TRBJ2-7; D remains unclear. This CDR3 has 13 residues. V gave up 0 bases and J gave up 4 bases, with 7 bases separating them. From germline, CDR1 is MGHDK and CDR2 SYGVNS. The DNA of the CDR3 is TGTGCCAGCAGTGAATATACCCGATACGAGCAGTACTTC. Its protein product is CASSEYTRYEQYF.

This clonotype was seen at least ten times. The J gene is TRBJ2-1, the V gene TRBV20-1, with 10 bases identical to TRBD2. V lost 2 bases and J lost 7; bases outside the gene matches: 2. CDR3 length: 13 residues. From germline, CDR1 is DFQATT and CDR2 SNEGSKA (reference sequence). The CDR3, as DNA: TGCAGTGCTAGACTAGCGGGAGTAAATGAGCAGTTCTTC. Translating gives CSARLAGVNEQFF.

The J gene is TRBJ2-1, the V gene TRBV24-1; TRBD2 matches 8 bases. V lost 6 bases, J lost 5 bases, and 8 bases stayed unmatched. CDR3 length equals 15 residues. Germline V gene lookup returns CDR1 KGHDR and CDR2 SFDVKD. The CDR3 loop is CATSFKRERNNEQFF. The DNA of the CDR3 is TGTGCCACCAGTTTTAAGCGGGAGCGTAACAATGAGCAGTTCTTC.

In its sample, this clonotype was seen many times. The genes are TRBV20-1 and TRBJ2-1; D possibly corresponds to TRBD2 (5 bases). The CDR3 is 14 residues long. Germline V gives CDR1 DFQATT, CDR2 SNEGSKA (reference sequence). V was clipped by 0 bases and J by 10 bases, with 16 bases between them. Here the CDR3 reads CSARDYKRTGEQFF. The CDR3 nucleotides read TGCAGTGCTAGAGATTATAAACGGACTGGGGAGCAGTTCTTC.

The chain links TRBV20-1 to TRBJ2-1, with a weak D call TRBD2 (6 bases). Looked up from germline, CDR1 is DFQATT and CDR2 is SNEGSKA (reference sequence). The V and J ends lost 3 bases and 6 bases respectively, with 12 bases between them. The CDR3 contains 13 residues. CDR3 bases: TGCAGTGCTAGGGGGAGGTCCCCCAATGAGCAGTTCTTC. Its protein is CSARGRSPNEQFF.

This clonotype was seen many times. This chain joins TRBV12-3 or TRBV12-4 and TRBJ2-1; the match to TRBD2 covers 9 bases. J lost 2 bases, V lost 7 bases, and 6 bases had no gene match. The CDR3 contains 15 residues. The CDR3 DNA is TGTGCCAGCACAAAGCGGGAGGTAACCTACAATGAGCAGTTCTTC. Translated: CASTKREVTYNEQFF.

There are a few counts of this clonotype. J is TRBJ2-7 and V is TRBV6-5; TRBD2 matches at 7 bases. With 0 bases clipped from V and 7 bases from J, the junction kept 9 bases outside the gene matches. Germline V gives CDR1 MNHEY, CDR2 SVGAGI. The CDR3 covers 15 residues. The CDR3 DNA follows: TGTGCCAGCAGTTACTCGGCTAGCGGTCCCTGGGAGCAGTACTTC. This sequence encodes CASSYSASGPWEQYF.

This clonotype was detected only a few times. The chain joins TRBV29-1 to TRBJ2-7; no clear D. Germline V gene data show CDR1 as SQVTM and CDR2 as ANQGSEA. The CDR3 runs 12 residues. The ends were cut back, 4 bases at V and 5 bases at J, with 12 bases in the middle. The CDR3 protein is CSVGSRVHEQYF. CDR3 nucleotides: TGCAGCGTTGGGTCTCGGGTCCACGAGCAGTACTTC.

The rearrangement joins TRBV24-1 to TRBJ2-4; TRBD2 might be the D (5 bases). This CDR3 contains 16 residues. V lost 3 bases, J lost 0 bases, and 11 bases lay in between. The germline V gene has CDR1 KGHDR and CDR2 SFDVKD. In DNA form, the CDR3 reads TGTGCCACCAGTGATCCGCGCGGGCCAGCCAAAAACATTCAGTACTTC. It yields the protein CATSDPRGPAKNIQYF.

The chain couples TRBV7-8 to TRBJ2-7; 8 bases line up with TRBD2. Germline V gives CDR1 SGHVS, CDR2 FQNEAQ. This CDR3 region has 15 residues. Unmatched junction bases numbered 6, after V lost 2 bases and J lost 3 bases. CDR3 protein: CASSLRREAGYEQYF. The CDR3 coding sequence is TGTGCCAGCAGCTTACGGCGGGAGGCTGGCTACGAGCAGTACTTC.

The rearrangement joins TRBV6-2 or TRBV6-3 to TRBJ2-1; 9 bases agree with TRBD2. Germline CDR1 and CDR2: MNHEY and SVGEGT. This CDR3 spans 18 amino acids. J was trimmed by 1 base and V by 5 bases; bases with no gene match: 12. The CDR3 DNA sequence: TGTGCCAGCAGTAGGTCCAGGCGGGAGGGAGATTCCTACAATGAGCAGTTCTTC. Amino acids: CASSRSRREGDSYNEQFF.

The chain couples TRBV28 to TRBJ1-5, with unresolved D. From germline, CDR1 is MDHEN and CDR2 SYDVKM. Trimming cost V 3 bases and J 1 base, with 10 bases left between them. There are 15 residues in the CDR3. This chain's CDR3 is CASSLSSGSNQPQHF. Here the CDR3 DNA reads TGTGCCAGCAGTTTGAGTTCTGGGAGCAATCAGCCCCAGCATTTT.

This clonotype was seen a few times. V is TRBV20-1 and J is TRBJ2-1, with TRBD2 identical over 9 bases. This CDR3 region has 13 residues. Germline V gene sequence: CDR1 DFQATT, CDR2 SNEGSKA (reference sequence). J was trimmed by 4 bases and V by 5 bases; bases with no gene match: 3. The CDR3 DNA follows: TGCAGTGCTCAGCGGGAGGAATACAATGAGCAGTTCTTC. Protein: CSAQREEYNEQFF.

This clonotype was picked up a small number of times. The V gene is TRBV12-3 or TRBV12-4, the J gene TRBJ1-6; no clear D gene. V was trimmed by 2 bases and J by 7 bases, leaving 9 bases between them. The CDR3 covers 14 residues. As DNA, the CDR3 is TGTGCCAGCAGTTTACGTGTGGCAAATTCACCCCTCCACTTT. Translation: CASSLRVANSPLHF.

This clonotype occurred many times. This CDR3 is CSATRRLAGGLYEQYF. The DNA for the CDR3 is TGCAGTGCTACCAGAAGACTAGCGGGAGGTCTCTACGAGCAGTACTTC. The rearrangement uses TRBV20-1 and TRBJ2-7; 13 bases map to TRBD2. The J segment lost 3 bases and the V segment lost 4 bases, leaving 9 bases of the junction unmatched. The CDR3 has 16 residues. Germline lookup yields CDR1 DFQATT and CDR2 SNEGSKA (reference sequence).

V is TRBV20-1 and J is TRBJ2-1, with 7 bases that match TRBD2. After removal of 0 bases from V and 0 bases from J, the junction contained 2 bases not matched to a gene. Germline CDR1 is DFQATT and CDR2 is SNEGSKA (reference sequence). This CDR3 spans 15 amino acids. The CDR3 DNA is TGCAGTGCTAGAGATCTAGCGGACTCCTACAATGAGCAGTTCTTC. Its translation: CSARDLADSYNEQFF.

The rearrangement joins TRBV12-3 or TRBV12-4 to TRBJ2-5; the D gene is possibly TRBD1 (5 bases). This CDR3 comprises 15 residues. V lost 1 base, J lost 5 bases, and 14 bases lay in between. In DNA, the CDR3 is TGTGCCAGCAGTTTAGATGCTGCAGGGTGGGAGACCCAGTACTTC. Its protein product is CASSLDAAGWETQYF.